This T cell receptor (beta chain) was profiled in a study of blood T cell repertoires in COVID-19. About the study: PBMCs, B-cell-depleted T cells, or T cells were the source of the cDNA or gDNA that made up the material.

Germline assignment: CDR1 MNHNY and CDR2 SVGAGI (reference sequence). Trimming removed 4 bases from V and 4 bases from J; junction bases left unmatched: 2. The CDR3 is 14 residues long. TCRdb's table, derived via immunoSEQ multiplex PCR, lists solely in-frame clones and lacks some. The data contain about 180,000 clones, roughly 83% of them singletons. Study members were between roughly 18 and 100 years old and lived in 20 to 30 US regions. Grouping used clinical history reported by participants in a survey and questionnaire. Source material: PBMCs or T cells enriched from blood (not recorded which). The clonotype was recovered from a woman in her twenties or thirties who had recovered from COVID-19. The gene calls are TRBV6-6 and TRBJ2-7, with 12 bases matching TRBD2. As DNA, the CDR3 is TGTGCCAGCAGTTCAACTAGCGGGAGGTACGAGCAGTACTTC. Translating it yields CASSSTSGRYEQYF.